The next 16 T cell receptor beta chains were all read from a single sample in a study of T cell responses to AZD1222 COVID-19 vaccine. The table came from immunoSEQ multiplex PCR; TCRdb's copy has only in-frame clones and leaves some out. The sample includes about 79,000 clones, 80% of them seen just once. The sequenced sample was peripheral blood, obtained on day 0 of AZD1222 vaccination. The source is an adult in good health.

The chain joins TRBV28 to TRBJ2-4, with TRBD1 matching over 7 bases. Germline CDR1 is MDHEN and CDR2 is SYDVKM. Trimming removed 4 bases from V and 9 bases from J; junction bases left unmatched: 6. The CDR3 is 13 residues long. The CDR3 loop reads CASSSETGTIQYF. Written as DNA, the CDR3 is TGTGCCAGCAGTTCAGAGACAGGGACCATTCAGTACTTC.

This chain links TRBV11-2 with TRBJ2-2, with a weak D call TRBD2 (5 bases). V was pared by 4 bases and J by 3 bases, with 9 bases between. The CDR3 length is 14 residues. CDR1 and CDR2 (germline): SGHAT, FQNNGV. Written as DNA, the CDR3 is TGTGCCAGCAGCTCTCTCGGGGACACCGGGGAGCTGTTTTTT. This encodes CASSSLGDTGELFF.

The V gene is TRBV24-1, the J gene TRBJ2-7, with TRBD2 matching 7 bases. The J segment lost 3 bases and the V segment lost 3 bases, leaving 7 bases of the junction unmatched. This CDR3 has 15 residues. The germline CDR1 and CDR2 sequences are KGHDR and SFDVKD. The CDR3 protein is CATSDIGEGFYEQYF. The CDR3 bases are TGTGCCACCAGTGATATAGGGGAGGGCTTCTACGAGCAGTACTTC.

This clone was detected only a few times. The chain combines TRBV6-4 with TRBJ1-5; TRBD1 might be the D (6 bases). CDR3 length: 16 amino acids. The germline V gene encodes CDR1 MRHNA and CDR2 SNTAGT. V was clipped by 0 bases and J by 4 bases, with 13 bases between them. CDR3 protein: CASSDSGGGRNQPQHF. The CDR3 coding sequence is TGTGCCAGCAGTGACTCAGGGGGGGGTAGGAATCAGCCCCAGCATTTT.

V gene TRBV2 combines with J gene TRBJ2-1; D unresolved. This CDR3 region has 14 residues. V was clipped by 6 bases and J by 1 base, with 10 bases between them. The germline V gene encodes CDR1 SNHLY and CDR2 FYNNEI. The CDR3 protein is CASRLSKSYNEQFF. The CDR3 nucleotides are TGTGCCAGCAGGCTTTCGAAATCCTACAATGAGCAGTTCTTC. Complete variable domain (other parts from reference TRBV2 and TRBJ2-1): EPEVTQTPSHQVTQMGQEVILRCVPISNHLYFYWYRQILGQKVEFLVSFYNNEISEKSEIFDDQFSVERPDGSNFTLKIRSTKLEDSAMYFCASRLSKSYNEQFFGPGTRLTVL.

V is TRBV3-1 (or the pseudogene TRBV3-2) and J is TRBJ1-2; no clear D gene. The CDR3 is 15 residues long. Germline V lookup: CDR1 LGHDT, CDR2 YNNKEL (reference sequence). V was shortened by 1 base and J by 7 bases, with 16 bases between the two germline ends. CDR3 sequence: CASSQALGPRAGYTF. The CDR3 coding sequence is TGTGCCAGCAGCCAAGCGTTAGGACCGAGGGCTGGCTACACCTTC.

This rearrangement joins TRBV18 to TRBJ2-3; the D is unclear. The CDR3 length is 12 residues. Germline CDR1 is KGHSH and CDR2 is LQKENI. The V and J ends lost 4 bases and 2 bases respectively, with 4 bases between them. The CDR3 protein is CASSLLTDTQYF. CDR3 nucleotides: TGTGCCAGCTCACTCCTCACAGATACGCAGTATTTT.

V is TRBV19 and J is TRBJ1-6; D is possibly TRBD1 (5 bases). CDR3 size: 16 residues. CDR1 and CDR2 from the germline V gene are LNHDA and SQIVND (reference sequence). Trimming took 5 bases from V and 10 from J, leaving 21 bases between them. The CDR3 DNA is TGTGCCAGTAGTCCTGGGAGTCCGGGGCAGGGATCACCCCTCCACTTT. Translated, it gives CASSPGSPGQGSPLHF.

This sequence joins TRBV28 and TRBJ2-7, with 10 bases matching TRBD2. After removal of 8 bases from V and 4 bases from J, the junction contained 8 bases not matched to a gene. There are 14 residues in the CDR3. From germline, CDR1 is MDHEN and CDR2 SYDVKM. The CDR3 region has the DNA TGTGCCAGCGTTGATGGTAGCGGGGGGTACGAGCAGTACTTC. Residues: CASVDGSGGYEQYF.

A few counts support this clone. V and J are TRBV11-3 and TRBJ2-2; 8 bases fit TRBD2. The germline V gene encodes CDR1 SGHNT and CDR2 YENEEA. The CDR3 is 15 residues long. V lost 2 bases and J lost 5; bases outside the gene matches: 4. CDR3 sequence (DNA): TGTGCCAGCAGCTTAAGCGGGAGCGGGACCGGGGAGCTGTTTTTT. Translated: CASSLSGSGTGELFF.

The rearrangement links TRBV12-3 or TRBV12-4 to TRBJ1-2; no reliable D call. The CDR3 runs 13 residues. The ends were cut back, 6 bases at V and 0 bases at J, with 8 bases in the middle. The CDR3 region is CASRSGANYGYTF. The CDR3 nucleotides read TGTGCCAGCAGGTCGGGAGCTAACTATGGCTACACCTTC.

The rearrangement joins TRBV9 to TRBJ2-1, with D tentatively TRBD1 (6 bases). V gave up 4 bases and J gave up 8 bases, with 13 bases separating them. The CDR3 is 13 amino acids. Per the germline V gene, CDR1 is SGDLS and CDR2 is YYNGEE. The CDR3, as DNA: TGTGCCAGCAGCCCCCACAGGGATCATGAGCAGTTCTTC. It yields the protein CASSPHRDHEQFF.

The V and J genes are TRBV10-1 and TRBJ2-6; tentatively, D is TRBD1 or TRBD2 (5 bases each). CDR1 is WNHNN, CDR2 SYGVQD, per germline (reference sequence). The CDR3 covers 13 residues. V was pared by 10 bases and J by 1 base, with 8 bases between. Here the CDR3 reads CATGPSGANVLTF. The CDR3 DNA reads TGCGCCACGGGGCCGTCTGGGGCCAACGTCCTGACTTTC.

The rearrangement joins TRBV6-4 to TRBJ2-3; the D gene could be TRBD1 or TRBD2 (5 bases each). The CDR3 covers 15 residues. Germline lookup yields CDR1 MRHNA and CDR2 SNTAGT. V lost 3 bases to trimming and J lost 7 bases, with 17 bases between them. Here the CDR3 reads CASSDSGDEGYTQYF. CDR3 DNA: TGTGCCAGCAGTGATTCCGGGGACGAGGGGTATACGCAGTATTTT.

The genes are TRBV11-2 and TRBJ1-1; D is ambiguous. The CDR3 covers 15 residues. CDR1 SGHAT and CDR2 FQNNGV come from the germline V gene. The V gene lost 0 bases and the J gene lost 5 bases, with 13 bases spanning the gap. DNA for the CDR3: TGTGCCAGCAGCTTAGACGCCACCCAAGGGACTGAAGCTTTCTTT. It specifies CASSLDATQGTEAFF.

The DNA of the CDR3 is TGTGCCACCAGTGACTCTCTAGCGGGGGGCCCAGATACGCAGTATTTT. It translates to CATSDSLAGGPDTQYF. The chain has TRBV24-1 and TRBJ2-3; 11 bases fit TRBD2. The CDR3 extends over 16 amino acids. Germline CDR1 KGHDR, CDR2 SFDVKD. The V gene end was trimmed by 4 bases and the J gene end by 4 bases; junction bases not matched to a gene: 6.